Presented here are 19 T cell receptor beta chains from one specimen sequenced in a study of blood T cell repertoires in COVID-19. Data came from immunoSEQ multiplex PCR; TCRdb stores just in-frame clones and leaves some out. The sample holds roughly 180,000 clones; around 85% are singletons and the top ten take less than 25%. The sequenced material came from peripheral blood. The receptors stem from a man in his 70s with active or convalescent COVID-19.

The rearrangement joins TRBV7-9 to TRBJ2-1; 10 bases align to TRBD2. Trimming cost V 7 bases and J 0 bases; bases outside gene matches: 3. CDR1 is SEHNR, CDR2 FQNEAQ, per germline (reference sequence). This CDR3 region has 15 residues. CDR3 coding DNA: TGTGCCAGCAAACTAGCGGGACGCTCCTACAATGAGCAGTTCTTC. It codes for CASKLAGRSYNEQFF. Complete variable domain (other parts from reference TRBV7-9 and TRBJ2-1): DTGVSQNPRHKITKRGQNVTFRCDPISEHNRLYWYRQTLGQGPEFLTYFQNEAQLEKSRLLSDRFSAERPKGSFSTLEIQRTEQGDSAMYLCASKLAGRSYNEQFFGPGTRLTVL.

CDR3 sequence (DNA): TGTGCCAGCAGGCAAAAGGGGACATCCTACGAGCAGTACTTC. Its translation is CASRQKGTSYEQYF. The gene calls are TRBV3-1 (or the pseudogene TRBV3-2) and TRBJ2-7; D possibly corresponds to TRBD1 (6 bases). The CDR3 is 14 residues long. V was pared by 6 bases and J by 1 base, with 13 bases between. The germline V gene has CDR1 LGHDT and CDR2 YNNKEL (reference sequence).

The rearrangement links TRBV9 to TRBJ2-1; 8 bases are shared with TRBD2. After removal of 0 bases from V and 2 bases from J, the junction contained 4 bases not matched to a gene. The CDR3 sequence is 16 residues long. Germline CDR1 reads SGDLS; CDR2 reads YYNGEE. The CDR3 loop is CASSVGSGGTYNEQFF. The CDR3 DNA follows: TGTGCCAGCAGCGTAGGGTCGGGAGGGACCTACAATGAGCAGTTCTTC.

This chain's CDR3 is CASSLAIRGQEKGEKLFF. For the CDR3, the DNA is TGTGCCAGCAGCTTAGCGATCCGCGGACAGGAAAAGGGTGAAAAACTGTTTTTT. The chain recombines TRBV11-2 with TRBJ1-4; 7 nucleotides agree with TRBD1. The CDR3 is made up of 18 amino acids. V shed 1 base, J shed 7 bases, and the junction held 15 bases outside the gene matches. Germline V CDR1 and CDR2: SGHAT, FQNNGV.

The chain couples TRBV24-1 to TRBJ1-2; D remains ambiguous. The CDR3 contains 14 residues. Looked up from germline, CDR1 is KGHDR and CDR2 is SFDVKD. The V end was cut by 2 bases, the J end by 8 bases, with 14 bases between. DNA of the CDR3: TGTGCCACCAGTGATTCCCGTCCCGGAGGCGGCTACACCTTC. This translates into CATSDSRPGGGYTF.

The chain is built from TRBV4-1 and TRBJ1-2; weak D call: TRBD1 (6 bases). The CDR3 extends over 15 amino acids. Germline assignment: CDR1 MGHRA and CDR2 YSYEKL. Trimming removed 4 bases from V and 5 bases from J, with 17 bases in between. The CDR3 DNA is TGCGCCAGCAGCCCAGGGGCCCATCAAGGATATGGCTACACCTTC. Translating gives CASSPGAHQGYGYTF.

The genes are TRBV27 and TRBJ1-1, with D possibly matching TRBD1 (6 bases). This CDR3 has 16 amino acids. Germline V lookup: CDR1 MNHEY, CDR2 SMNVEV (reference sequence). The V end was cut by 0 bases, the J end by 4 bases, with 15 bases between. The CDR3 DNA is TGTGCCAGCAGTTTATCGTTGATGGTGGGGGCCACTGAAGCTTTCTTT. The encoded protein is CASSLSLMVGATEAFF.

This clone was picked up one time. The chain couples TRBV19 to TRBJ1-1, with TRBD1 matching over 9 bases. Trimming removed 6 bases from V and 5 bases from J; junction bases left unmatched: 10. Germline V gene sequence: CDR1 LNHDA, CDR2 SQIVND (reference sequence). The CDR3 spans 15 residues. CDR3 amino acids: CASRRRTGEGTEAFF. The CDR3 region has the DNA TGTGCCAGTAGGCGAAGGACAGGGGAGGGAACTGAAGCTTTCTTT.

The chain recombines TRBV5-1 with TRBJ2-5; D unresolved. Germline CDR1 reads SGHRS; CDR2 reads YFSETQ. The CDR3 runs to 13 residues. Between the trimmed V and J ends, which lost 0 bases and 1 base, there was a span of 4 bases. CDR3 nucleotide sequence: TGCGCCAGCAGCTTGGGGCTCCAAGAGACCCAGTACTTC. This codes for CASSLGLQETQYF.

This chain links TRBV27 with TRBJ2-2; 8 bases match TRBD2. The V gene end was trimmed by 2 bases and the J gene end by 4 bases; junction bases not matched to a gene: 6. Germline-derived CDR1 and CDR2 are MNHEY and SMNVEV (reference sequence). The CDR3 spans 16 residues. The CDR3 bases are TGTGCCAGCAGTTTAAAAGCGGGGGTCCCCACCGGGGAGCTGTTTTTT. Amino acid sequence: CASSLKAGVPTGELFF.

The V gene is TRBV7-9, the J gene TRBJ2-5; 8 positions match TRBD2. This CDR3 region has 13 residues. V was pared by 5 bases and J by 3 bases, with 2 bases of the junction left unmatched. Germline assignment: CDR1 SEHNR and CDR2 FQNEAQ (reference sequence). For the CDR3, the DNA is TGTGCCAGCAGCCCCGGGAGGGAAGAGACCCAGTACTTC. Amino acids: CASSPGREETQYF.

This chain links TRBV6-6 with TRBJ2-5, with 14 bases identical to TRBD2. The ends lost 4 bases at V and 3 bases at J; junction bases unmatched: 4. Germline CDR1 reads MNHNY; CDR2 reads SVGAGI (reference sequence). This CDR3 has 16 amino acids. The CDR3 DNA reads as TGTGCCAGCAGTTCCGGGACTAGCGGGGGAAAAGAGACCCAGTACTTC. Translated: CASSSGTSGGKETQYF.

This clone is a singleton in its sample. V and J are TRBV6-5 and TRBJ2-2, with D possibly TRBD2 on 6 matching bases. Germline V lookup: CDR1 MNHEY, CDR2 SVGAGI. V lost 8 bases, J lost 9 bases, and 13 bases lay in between. This CDR3 comprises 12 residues. The CDR3 sequence is CASRSGLWELFF. In DNA form, the CDR3 reads TGTGCCAGCCGGTCGGGACTCTGGGAGCTGTTTTTT.

The chain recombines TRBV28 with TRBJ2-1, with 10 bases that match TRBD2. The germline V gene encodes CDR1 MDHEN and CDR2 SYDVKM. The CDR3 runs to 15 residues. Unmatched junction bases numbered 3, after V lost 2 bases and J lost 5 bases. The CDR3 DNA reads TGTGCCAGCAGTTTAGGGCTAGCGGGGGACAATGAGCAGTTCTTC. It specifies CASSLGLAGDNEQFF.

The rearrangement joins TRBV11-2 to TRBJ1-2; D call uncertain. Looked up from germline, CDR1 is SGHAT and CDR2 is FQNNGV. V was cut by 0 bases and J by 9 bases, with 11 bases left in between. This CDR3 is 13 amino acids long. CDR3 nucleotide sequence: TGTGCCAGCAGCTTAGATGGAGTGGGTAGCTACACCTTC. This encodes CASSLDGVGSYTF.

The gene calls are TRBV9 and TRBJ2-5; D is perhaps TRBD1 (6 bases). Germline CDR1 reads SGDLS; CDR2 reads YYNGEE. The CDR3 sequence is 15 residues long. V was cut by 0 bases and J by 6 bases, with 15 bases left in between. CDR3 amino acids: CASSVGRGRWQTQYF. The CDR3, as DNA: TGTGCCAGCAGCGTAGGCAGGGGTCGGTGGCAGACCCAGTACTTC. The full variable domain, rest sourced from reference TRBV9 and TRBJ2-5, is DSGVTQTPKHLITATGQRVTLRCSPRSGDLSVYWYQQSLDQGLQFLIQYYNGEERAKGNILERFSAQQFPDLHSELNLSSLELGDSALYFCASSVGRGRWQTQYFGPGTRLLVL.

This rearrangement joins TRBV7-2 to TRBJ1-6; D is perhaps TRBD1 (6 bases). The germline V and J ends were trimmed by 0 bases and 8 bases, with 11 bases remaining between them. CDR1 and CDR2 (germline): SGHTA, FQGNSA. The CDR3 length is 15 residues. The CDR3 is CASSLARGLHSPLHF. CDR3 coding DNA: TGTGCCAGCAGCTTAGCGAGGGGGTTGCATTCACCCCTCCACTTT.

This clone has a handful of counts. The J gene is TRBJ1-4, the V gene TRBV28, with 8 bases matching TRBD1. CDR3 length equals 14 residues. From germline, CDR1 is MDHEN and CDR2 SYDVKM. V was clipped by 5 bases and J by 7 bases; unmatched bases: 6. Written as DNA, the CDR3 is TGTGCCAGCAGTCGACAGGGGACGGGTGAAAAACTGTTTTTT. It translates to CASSRQGTGEKLFF.

The chain has TRBV12-3 or TRBV12-4 and TRBJ2-2, with D unresolved. The CDR3 is made up of 13 amino acids. With 6 bases removed from V and 2 bases from J, the gap between germline ends came to 7 bases. CDR3 DNA sequence: TGTGCCAGCAGCCGGAGAAACACCGGGGAGCTGTTTTTT. Translated, it gives CASSRRNTGELFF.